These 15 T cell receptor beta chains were sequenced from one sample in a study of T-cell reconstitution after alpha-beta-depleted transplantation in children. During its preparation, the TCRbeta library received unique molecular identifiers. Each CDR3 protein gets one entry after TCRdb re-called the PCR reads with MiXCR. Of roughly 400,000 distinct CDR3 sequences listed, about 40% were seen once; the top ten hold 27%. The sequencing used PBMCs, collected before TCRalphabeta/CD19-depleted stem cell transplant. The receptors originated from a girl aged 2 to 9 with aplastic anemia, due to receive a stem cell transplant.

The genes are TRBV18 and TRBJ1-3; TRBD1 matches 7 bases. The germline gives CDR1 KGHSH, CDR2 LQKENI. This CDR3 region has 14 residues. With V trimmed by 3 bases and J by 8 bases, 7 bases remained unmatched. This CDR3 is CASSPAGQSHTIYF. CDR3 in DNA: TGTGCCAGCTCACCGGCGGGACAGAGCCACACCATATATTTT.

The V and J genes are TRBV4-1 and TRBJ2-7, with 8 bases fitting TRBD2. The CDR3 is 17 residues long. The germline V gene has CDR1 MGHRA and CDR2 YSYEKL. V lost 2 bases and J lost 3; bases outside the gene matches: 12. Here the CDR3 DNA reads TGCGCCAGCAGCCAACTCAGCTACGGGACTAGTAGCTACGAGCAGTACTTC. It translates to CASSQLSYGTSSYEQYF.

The gene calls are TRBV10-3 and TRBJ1-5, with TRBD1 matching over 9 bases. Trimming at V came to 2 bases and at J to 12 bases, leaving 8 bases not matched to a gene. This CDR3 region has 14 residues. Germline CDR1 and CDR2: ENHRY and SYGVKD. CDR3 residues: CAISEGTGKDRQHF. In DNA form, the CDR3 reads TGTGCCATCAGTGAGGGGACAGGGAAAGATCGCCAGCATTTT.

The chain has TRBV7-3 and TRBJ2-1; D possibly corresponds to TRBD2 (5 bases). V was shortened by 6 bases and J by 0 bases, with 15 bases between the two germline ends. Germline V gene lookup returns CDR1 SGHTA and CDR2 FQGTGA. This CDR3 is 16 amino acids long. The chain's CDR3 is CASSLRSGSSYNEQFF. Written as DNA, the CDR3 is TGTGCCAGCAGTTTACGGAGTGGGAGCTCCTACAATGAGCAGTTCTTC.

The chain is built from TRBV11-1 and TRBJ2-1, with 9 bases lining up with TRBD1. In germline, CDR1 is SGHAT, CDR2 FQDESV (reference sequence). This CDR3 spans 15 amino acids. The V gene end was trimmed by 5 bases and the J gene end by 4 bases; junction bases not matched to a gene: 6. This chain's CDR3 is CASSAGTGLYNEQFF. The CDR3 DNA is TGTGCCAGCAGCGCCGGGACAGGGCTTTACAATGAGCAGTTCTTC.

This clonotype has a single count. The chain links TRBV6-2 or TRBV6-3 to TRBJ2-5; 15 bases match TRBD2. Germline CDR1 reads MNHEY; CDR2 reads SVGEGT. V lost 5 bases to trimming and J lost 5 bases; unmatched junction nucleotides: 12. The CDR3 consists of 18 residues. The DNA of the CDR3 is TGTGCCAGCAGTCGCTGGACTAGCGGGGGGGCCGTTTCTGAGACCCAGTACTTC. Amino acid sequence: CASSRWTSGGAVSETQYF.

J is TRBJ2-3 and V is TRBV5-1; no definite D call. CDR1 and CDR2 from the germline V gene are SGHRS and YFSETQ. V was shortened by 6 bases and J by 2 bases, with 10 bases between the two germline ends. CDR3 length: 13 amino acids. DNA of the CDR3: TGCGCCAGCACTGCGAAGACCACAGATACGCAGTATTTT. Amino acid sequence: CASTAKTTDTQYF.

The gene calls are TRBV14 and TRBJ1-1, with a tentative D call TRBD1 (6 bases). The V end was cut by 3 bases, the J end by 1 base, with 12 bases between. This CDR3 is built from 15 residues. From germline, CDR1 is SGHDN and CDR2 FVKESK. The CDR3: CASSHIQGKNTEAFF. DNA for the CDR3: TGTGCCAGCAGCCATATCCAGGGGAAGAACACTGAAGCTTTCTTT.

The chain combines TRBV20-1 with TRBJ1-1, with 8 bases identical to TRBD1. The CDR3 extends over 17 amino acids. Per the germline V gene, CDR1 is DFQATT and CDR2 is SNEGSKA (reference sequence). Trimming at V came to 4 bases and at J to 4 bases, leaving 17 bases not matched to a gene. In DNA, the CDR3 is TGCAGTGCTATCAGCCCCGGGACAGGAGGGTGGAGCACTGAAGCTTTCTTT. It is translated as CSAISPGTGGWSTEAFF.

This clonotype was found a few times. The CDR3: CASSPLAGDRYEQYF. CDR3 nucleotides: TGTGCCAGCAGCCCCTTAGCGGGAGATCGCTACGAGCAGTACTTC. This chain links TRBV11-2 with TRBJ2-7; 9 bases fit TRBD2. V lost 5 bases and J lost 3; bases outside the gene matches: 8. The CDR3 spans 15 residues. Germline V gene lookup returns CDR1 SGHAT and CDR2 FQNNGV.

The rearrangement joins TRBV15 to TRBJ2-3; TRBD1 matches 7 bases. The CDR3 runs to 16 residues. The V segment lost 8 bases and the J segment 3 bases; nucleotides outside the gene matches: 14. Per germline, CDR1 LNHNV and CDR2 YYDKDF (reference sequence). The CDR3 protein is CATSPTRDSATDTQYF. In DNA, the CDR3 is TGTGCCACCTCGCCAACCCGGGACAGTGCAACAGATACGCAGTATTTT.

This sequence joins TRBV20-1 and TRBJ2-1; D unclear. This CDR3 has 15 amino acids. With 2 bases removed from V and 5 bases from J, the gap between germline ends came to 16 bases. Germline V CDR1 and CDR2: DFQATT, SNEGSKA (reference sequence). The DNA of the CDR3 is TGCAGTGCTAGAAGGACCGCTCAATTCAACAATGAGCAGTTCTTC. Translation gives CSARRTAQFNNEQFF.

The chain recombines TRBV20-1 with TRBJ2-5; 8 bases map to TRBD2. Losses at the gene ends were 3 bases for V and 4 bases for J; bases not matched to a gene: 7. The CDR3 has 14 residues. From germline, CDR1 is DFQATT and CDR2 SNEGSKA (reference sequence). In nucleotides, the CDR3 is TGCAGTGCTAGGGCGGGAGGCTCGCTAGAGACCCAGTACTTC. Protein: CSARAGGSLETQYF.

This clonotype was picked up many times. The chain has TRBV6-5 and TRBJ2-3, with D possibly matching TRBD1 (6 bases). The V end was cut by 2 bases, the J end by 1 base, with 13 bases between. CDR3 length: 16 amino acids. Germline V lookup: CDR1 MNHEY, CDR2 SVGAGI. The CDR3 is CASSYHGTRGTDTQYF. CDR3 coding DNA: TGTGCCAGCAGTTACCATGGGACAAGGGGCACAGATACGCAGTATTTT.

The chain joins TRBV4-1 to TRBJ2-7; possible D gene TRBD1, 5 bases. V gave up 2 bases and J gave up 0 bases, with 14 bases separating them. The CDR3 covers 16 residues. The germline V gene has CDR1 MGHRA and CDR2 YSYEKL. CDR3 loop: CASSQRRTQSSYEQYF. The CDR3 nucleotides are TGCGCCAGCAGCCAACGAAGGACACAGAGCTCCTACGAGCAGTACTTC.